The 22 T cell receptor beta chains presented below share a single source sample, sequenced in a study of regulatory dendritic cells for organ transplantation. Using immunoSEQ multiplex PCR, the repertoire was profiled, and TCRdb retains in-frame clones only, with some absent. The sample has nearly 30,000 clones; approximately 79% are singletons. Input material: memory CD4+ T cells from blood. The subset was: CD45RO+ memory T cells. These receptors all come from a human donor in good health.

The CDR3 bases are TGCAGCGTTGGGAGAAGGGACAGGGCGTACAATGAGCAGTTCTTC. Residues: CSVGRRDRAYNEQFF. J is TRBJ2-1 and V is TRBV29-1, with 9 bases matching TRBD1. V dropped 4 bases and J dropped 4; count of bases not matched to a gene: 8. The germline V gene encodes CDR1 SQVTM and CDR2 ANQGSEA. The CDR3 runs 15 residues.

The chain combines TRBV7-2 with TRBJ1-2, with TRBD1 as a possible D gene (6 bases). Germline CDR1 reads SGHTA; CDR2 reads FQGNSA. The CDR3 consists of 14 residues. Trimming removed 5 bases at V and 3 bases at J, with 13 bases between. CDR3 sequence reads: CASSRGGSDYGYTF. The CDR3 DNA follows: TGTGCCAGCAGCCGAGGGGGTTCCGACTATGGCTACACCTTC.

V usage is TRBV18 and J usage is TRBJ2-3, with TRBD1 as a possible D gene (7 bases). Trimming took off 0 bases at V and 3 bases at J, with 16 bases between the two ends. The CDR3 totals 17 residues. The germline CDR1 and CDR2 sequences are KGHSH and LQKENI. The CDR3 protein is CASSPPWAGGRTDTQYF. For the CDR3, the DNA is TGTGCCAGCTCACCACCATGGGCAGGGGGGCGGACAGATACGCAGTATTTT.

The chain combines TRBV19 with TRBJ1-5; the D is unclear. Germline CDR1 LNHDA, CDR2 SQIVND (reference sequence). This CDR3 contains 12 residues. Trimming took 3 bases from V and 6 from J, leaving 6 bases between them. As DNA, the CDR3 is TGTGCCAGTAGTATTCGGCGTCAGCCCCAGCATTTT. This codes for CASSIRRQPQHF.

J is TRBJ2-5 and V is TRBV28; no clear D gene. The end of the DNA fits TRBJ2-7 better, so the J call may be wrong. Germline V gene sequence: CDR1 MDHEN, CDR2 SYDVKM. There are 14 residues in the CDR3. CDR3 sequence: CASNIYSTAYEQYF. The CDR3, as DNA: TGTGCCAGCAACATCTACTCAACAGCCTACGAGCAGTACTTC.

The chain carries TRBV27 and TRBJ2-7; D is unclear. Germline loops: CDR1 MNHEY, CDR2 SMNVEV (reference sequence). Deletions cut 8 bases from V and 2 bases from J, with 22 bases between. The CDR3 runs 16 residues. CDR3 DNA: TGTGCCAGCGGACCTATCCAAACTCAATCCCCCTACGAGCAGTACTTC. Translated: CASGPIQTQSPYEQYF.

The V call is TRBV7-9, the J call TRBJ1-4; D uncertain. CDR3 length: 14 amino acids. Between the trimmed V and J ends, which lost 5 bases and 2 bases, there was a span of 9 bases. Germline lookup yields CDR1 SEHNR and CDR2 FQNEAQ (reference sequence). CDR3 region: CASSPFPTNEKLFF. The CDR3 coding sequence is TGTGCCAGCAGCCCGTTCCCCACTAATGAAAAACTGTTTTTT.

The rearrangement joins TRBV5-4 to TRBJ2-7; D uncertain. This CDR3 has 14 amino acids. Germline V gives CDR1 SGHNT, CDR2 YYREEE (reference sequence). V lost 4 bases and J lost 1, with 12 bases in between. In DNA form, the CDR3 reads TGTGCCAGCAGCGCGAGTTCTACGTCCTACGAGCAGTACTTC. Its translation is CASSASSTSYEQYF.

The chain couples TRBV30 to TRBJ2-2, with TRBD1 as a possible D gene (5 bases). This CDR3 has 13 amino acids. The V gene lost 1 base and the J gene lost 6 bases, with 9 bases spanning the gap. Germline V lookup: CDR1 GTSNPN, CDR2 SVGIG (reference sequence). CDR3 amino acids: CAWSEGFAGELFF. The CDR3 DNA follows: TGTGCCTGGAGTGAGGGGTTTGCCGGGGAGCTGTTTTTT.

This chain links TRBV29-1 with TRBJ2-1; TRBD2 might be the D (5 bases). V was trimmed by 0 bases and J by 0 bases, leaving 12 bases between them. In germline, CDR1 is SQVTM, CDR2 ANQGSEA. The CDR3 runs 16 residues. This CDR3 is CSVEDPTGSSYNEQFF. CDR3 nucleotide sequence: TGCAGCGTTGAAGATCCTACGGGAAGCTCCTACAATGAGCAGTTCTTC.

This chain uses TRBV19 with TRBJ1-4, with 7 bases identical to TRBD1. This CDR3 is 16 amino acids long. The V and J ends lost 4 bases and 8 bases, in that order; junction bases with no gene match: 13. Germline V lookup: CDR1 LNHDA, CDR2 SQIVND (reference sequence). The CDR3 sequence: CASSRQGELLREKLFF. The CDR3 nucleotides are TGTGCCAGTAGTAGACAGGGCGAATTGTTACGCGAAAAACTGTTTTTT.

The chain has TRBV19 and TRBJ1-5; D gene unclear. This CDR3 has 15 amino acids. V was clipped by 0 bases and J by 0 bases, with 6 bases between them. The germline CDR1 and CDR2 sequences are LNHDA and SQIVND (reference sequence). CDR3 region: CASSIDYNSNQPQHF. The CDR3 DNA reads TGTGCCAGTAGTATAGATTACAATAGCAATCAGCCCCAGCATTTT.

The V gene is TRBV11-2, the J gene TRBJ2-7; 8 bases map to TRBD2. The CDR3 consists of 14 residues. CDR1 and CDR2 from the germline V gene are SGHAT and FQNNGV. J lost 2 bases, V lost 3 bases, and 3 bases had no gene match. CDR3 in amino acids: CASSFGTSTYEQYF. In DNA form, the CDR3 reads TGTGCCAGCAGCTTCGGGACTAGTACCTACGAGCAGTACTTC. Combining the CDR3 with reference TRBV11-2 and TRBJ2-7 gives the whole variable domain EAGVAQSPRYKIIEKRQSVAFWCNPISGHATLYWYQQILGQGPKLLIQFQNNGVVDDSQLPKDRFSAERLKGVDSTLKIQPAKLEDSAVYLCASSFGTSTYEQYFGPGTRLTVT.

The chain joins TRBV4-1 to TRBJ1-6, with TRBD1 identical over 8 bases. V lost 5 bases, J lost 7 bases, and 19 bases stayed unmatched. Germline V lookup: CDR1 MGHRA, CDR2 YSYEKL. The CDR3 sequence is 19 residues long. The CDR3 DNA is TGCGCCAGCAGCTCCCGGGGATTTCAGGGGGCGCAGGGGAATTCACCCCTCCACTTT. Translating it yields CASSSRGFQGAQGNSPLHF.

The chain recombines TRBV6-5 with TRBJ1-6; 8 nucleotides line up with TRBD1. V lost 10 bases to trimming and J lost 5 bases; unmatched junction nucleotides: 7. The CDR3 is 14 amino acids. CDR1 MNHEY and CDR2 SVGAGI come from the germline V gene. CDR3 amino acids: CATKGQGNNSPLHF. The CDR3 coding sequence is TGTGCCACCAAAGGACAGGGAAATAATTCACCCCTCCACTTT.

This sequence joins TRBV5-1 and TRBJ1-5, with D perhaps matching TRBD1 (5 bases). There are 15 residues in the CDR3. V was trimmed by 4 bases and J by 0 bases, leaving 11 bases between them. Germline lookup yields CDR1 SGHRS and CDR2 YFSETQ. CDR3 in DNA: TGCGCCAGCAGCCCGACAGTAACTAGCAATCAGCCCCAGCATTTT. As protein: CASSPTVTSNQPQHF. The whole variable domain, remainder taken from reference TRBV5-1 and TRBJ1-5, is KAGVTQTPRYLIKTRGQQVTLSCSPISGHRSVSWYQQTPGQGLQFLFEYFSETQRNKGNFPGRFSGRQFSNSRSEMNVSTLELGDSALYLCASSPTVTSNQPQHFGDGTRLSIL.

This sequence joins TRBV7-9 and TRBJ2-7; D possibly matches TRBD1 or TRBD2 (6 bases each). CDR1 SEHNR and CDR2 FQNEAQ come from the germline V gene (reference sequence). Deletions cut 5 bases from V and 2 bases from J, with 16 bases between. The CDR3 loop spans 15 amino acids. For the CDR3, the DNA is TGTGCCAGCAGCCGCGGGGACATTTTAACCTACGAGCAGTACTTC. Amino acid sequence: CASSRGDILTYEQYF.

This clone was counted between two and nine times. The rearrangement uses TRBV30 and TRBJ1-5, with 8 bases that match TRBD1. This CDR3 is 14 amino acids long. Germline values: CDR1 GTSNPN, CDR2 SVGIG (reference sequence). The ends lost 1 base at V and 5 bases at J; junction bases unmatched: 4. CDR3 DNA sequence: TGTGCCTGGAGTGCGTACAGGGGGGATCAGCCCCAGCATTTT. Its translation is CAWSAYRGDQPQHF.

The chain recombines TRBV14 with TRBJ2-7; D gene unclear. CDR1 and CDR2 (germline): SGHDN, FVKESK. This CDR3 comprises 14 residues. V was cut by 4 bases and J by 0 bases, with 10 bases left in between. DNA of the CDR3: TGTGCCAGCAGCCCACACCAGAGCTCCTACGAGCAGTACTTC. Amino acids: CASSPHQSSYEQYF.

The chain has TRBV5-1 and TRBJ1-1; a weak D match, TRBD1 (5 bases). The CDR3 is made up of 14 amino acids. The germline CDR1 and CDR2 sequences are SGHRS and YFSETQ. V was trimmed by 7 bases and J by 3 bases, leaving 16 bases between them. The CDR3 DNA follows: TGCGCCAGCTCCGGTGGGGGAAGGTACACTGAAGCTTTCTTT. It specifies CASSGGGRYTEAFF.

The chain uses TRBV19 and TRBJ2-5, with D uncertain. Per the germline V gene, CDR1 is LNHDA and CDR2 is SQIVND (reference sequence). The V end was cut by 4 bases, the J end by 1 base, with 7 bases between. The CDR3 extends over 13 amino acids. In nucleotides, the CDR3 is TGTGCCAGTAGTAGTTCCCCCCAAGAGACCCAGTACTTC. As protein: CASSSSPQETQYF.

This clone was counted only a few times. This chain connects TRBV7-9 to TRBJ1-1; no clear D gene. Germline V gene sequence: CDR1 SEHNR, CDR2 FQNEAQ (reference sequence). V dropped 1 base and J dropped 12 bases, with 18 bases sitting between them. The CDR3 runs 14 residues. The CDR3 sequence: CASSLDAERSETFF. The CDR3 bases are TGTGCCAGCAGCTTAGACGCCGAAAGGTCCGAAACTTTCTTT.